The sequence of this T cell receptor (beta chain) was determined in a study of OX40 agonist ivuxolimab in advanced cancers. Profiling relied on immunoSEQ multiplex PCR, and the TCRdb table lists in-frame clones only, not all of them. This table has 20,000 to 25,000 clones, roughly 80% appearing once. CDR1 is GTSNPN and CDR2 is SVGIG in the germline V gene (reference sequence). V was clipped by 3 bases and J by 0 bases, with 8 bases between them. The CDR3 extends over 14 amino acids. This specimen was CD4+ or CD8+ T cells sorted from blood, taken in a trial of the OX40 agonist ivuxolimab. The TCR originated in an adult with an advanced solid tumor such as melanoma, head and neck, liver or kidney cancer. The J gene is TRBJ2-2, the V gene TRBV30; D not resolved. The CDR3 sequence: CAWRAPANTGELFF. The CDR3 DNA reads as TGTGCCTGGAGGGCCCCAGCGAACACCGGGGAGCTGTTTTTT. The full variable domain, with the rest looked up from reference TRBV30 and TRBJ2-2, is SQTIHQWPATLVQPVGSPLSLECTVEGTSNPNLYWYRQAAGRGLQLLFYSVGIGQISSEVPQNLSASRPQDRQFILSSKKLLLSDSGFYLCAWRAPANTGELFFGEGSRLTVL.